A single sample gave rise to the 23 T cell receptor beta chains below, sequenced in a study of neoadjuvant nivolumab and ipilimumab in lung cancer (dated by TCRdb to 2018 to 2020). The library was made by the immunoSEQ multiplex PCR assay. This immuneACCESS table, as held by TCRdb, lists in-frame sequences with V and J called but not all clones. Of the missing ones, under half trace to an unresolved V gene in checked studies; the others have no known cause. The sample table shows 40,000 to 55,000 clones, and 85% to 90% are seen once. Approximately 3.5% of the sample is held by the ten biggest clonotypes. The intended sense of this specimen's time point label: pretherapy, before neoadjuvant immune checkpoint inhibitors. The sample here was blood, taken before neoadjuvant nivolumab, alone or with ipilimumab. Source of these receptors: an adult with non-small cell lung cancer. Some clones in this sample may be carry-over from other donors' samples.

DNA of the CDR3: TGTGCCAGCAGCTTCGGCCCTAGGGATGAGCAGTTCTTC. Translated, it gives CASSFGPRDEQFF. V and J are TRBV7-2 and TRBJ2-1; D gene uncertain. The CDR3 spans 13 residues. Trimming took 3 bases from V and 8 from J, leaving 11 bases between them. Germline loops: CDR1 SGHTA, CDR2 FQGNSA.

The count of this clone is one. The chain carries TRBV2 and TRBJ2-2, with 9 bases lining up with TRBD1. The CDR3 is made up of 15 amino acids. Germline CDR1 and CDR2: SNHLY and FYNNEI. J lost 5 bases, V lost 7 bases, and 8 bases had no gene match. The CDR3 DNA reads TGTGCCAGCAAGCCGGGACAGGGAGGAACCGGGGAGCTGTTTTTT. Its protein product is CASKPGQGGTGELFF.

The chain couples TRBV30 to TRBJ2-7; D may be TRBD2 (6 bases). The V gene lost 3 bases and the J gene lost 0 bases, with 15 bases spanning the gap. Germline CDR1 is GTSNPN and CDR2 is SVGIG (reference sequence). The length of the CDR3 is 15 residues. The CDR3 DNA follows: TGTGCCTGGAGGTTCCGGGGACTGGCCTCCTACGAGCAGTACTTC. Its protein is CAWRFRGLASYEQYF.

V is TRBV18 and J is TRBJ2-5; TRBD2 aligns across 10 bases. The CDR3 sequence is 15 residues long. V gave up 3 bases and J gave up 5 bases; unmatched junction bases: 6. Looked up from germline, CDR1 is KGHSH and CDR2 is LQKENI. The CDR3 region is CASSPDSGRQETQYF. The CDR3 nucleotides are TGTGCCAGCTCACCGGATAGCGGGAGGCAGGAGACCCAGTACTTC.

The chain carries TRBV19 and TRBJ1-1; maybe TRBD1 (5 bases). The V and J ends lost 1 base and 2 bases respectively, with 14 bases between them. Germline lookup yields CDR1 LNHDA and CDR2 SQIVND (reference sequence). This CDR3 is 16 amino acids long. The CDR3 reads CASSIGSGVGNTEAFF. The CDR3 DNA follows: TGTGCCAGTAGTATAGGGTCGGGGGTAGGAAACACTGAAGCTTTCTTT.

For the CDR3, the DNA is TGTGCCAGCAGCCAATCCAGGGACTACGAGCAGTACTTC. As protein: CASSQSRDYEQYF. The chain carries TRBV7-2 and TRBJ2-7, with a weak D call TRBD1 (5 bases). Trimming removed 5 bases from V and 3 bases from J, with 11 bases in between. The CDR3 extends over 13 amino acids. Germline V gene lookup returns CDR1 SGHTA and CDR2 FQGNSA. The variable domain in full, completed from reference TRBV7-2 and TRBJ2-7, reads GAGVSQSPSNKVTEKGKDVELRCDPISGHTALYWYRQSLGQGLEFLIYFQGNSAPDKSGLPSDRFSAERTGGSVSTLTIQRTQQEDSAVYLCASSQSRDYEQYFGPGTRLTVT.

The CDR3 DNA sequence: TGTGCCAGCAGTGAATCCCACCCCTCCATAGGGGGCAATGAGCAGTTCTTC. It specifies CASSESHPSIGGNEQFF. V and J are TRBV6-1 and TRBJ2-1; D perhaps matches TRBD1 (6 bases). The V gene lost 2 bases and the J gene lost 6 bases, with 20 bases spanning the gap. This CDR3 spans 17 amino acids. Per germline, CDR1 MNHNS and CDR2 SASEGT.

This clone has just a few counts. The chain couples TRBV30 to TRBJ1-5, with a possible D match to TRBD1 (5 bases). V lost 1 base and J lost 1, with 5 bases in between. This CDR3 has 13 residues. CDR1 and CDR2 from the germline V gene are GTSNPN and SVGIG (reference sequence). In nucleotides, the CDR3 is TGTGCCTGGAGTGGGGACAGCAATCAGCCCCAGCATTTT. Translation gives CAWSGDSNQPQHF.

The V gene is TRBV19, the J gene TRBJ2-5, with 10 nucleotides matching TRBD2. The CDR3 contains 14 residues. Germline V gives CDR1 LNHDA, CDR2 SQIVND (reference sequence). The ends lost 6 bases at V and 2 bases at J; junction bases unmatched: 3. The CDR3 sequence is CASSRTSGQETQYF. CDR3 DNA sequence: TGTGCCAGTAGCCGGACTAGCGGTCAAGAGACCCAGTACTTC.

The chain employs TRBV7-2 and TRBJ1-1; D is undetermined. The ends were cut back, 3 bases at V and 4 bases at J, with 6 bases in the middle. Germline V gives CDR1 SGHTA, CDR2 FQGNSA. CDR3 length: 12 amino acids. The CDR3 is CASSLRFTEAFF. In nucleotides, the CDR3 is TGTGCCAGCAGCTTGCGATTCACTGAAGCTTTCTTT.

This clone was seen just once. The CDR3 sequence is CASSAGRISTDTQYF. Written as DNA, the CDR3 is TGTGCCAGCAGTGCGGGCAGGATAAGCACAGATACGCAGTATTTT. The chain recombines TRBV2 with TRBJ2-3; no firm D call. The CDR3 sequence is 15 residues long. V was cut by 4 bases and J by 0 bases, with 11 bases left in between. Germline CDR1 and CDR2: SNHLY and FYNNEI.

This clone has only one observation. In DNA form, the CDR3 reads TGTGCCAGCAGCTCCACTCTAGGCGGATTTGGCGAGCAGTACTTC. This translates into CASSSTLGGFGEQYF. The rearrangement joins TRBV11-3 to TRBJ2-7; no clear D. The V end lost 4 bases, the J end lost 6 bases, and 19 bases lay between the germline ends. Germline values: CDR1 SGHNT, CDR2 YENEEA. The CDR3 length is 15 residues.

The chain employs TRBV25-1 and TRBJ1-5, with D unresolved. Germline V gene lookup returns CDR1 MGHDK and CDR2 SYGVNS. Trimming cost V 2 bases and J 8 bases, with 13 bases left between them. The CDR3 consists of 14 residues. CDR3 region: CASSEVAEEKPQHF. The CDR3 bases are TGTGCCAGCAGTGAAGTGGCAGAGGAGAAGCCCCAGCATTTT.

The chain uses TRBV6-6 and TRBJ2-7; D uncertain. Deletions cut 8 bases from V and 2 bases from J, with 10 bases between. This CDR3 is built from 12 residues. Germline V gene sequence: CDR1 MNHNY, CDR2 SVGAGI (reference sequence). In DNA form, the CDR3 reads TGTGCCAGCGCATACACAACCTACGAGCAGTACTTC. Protein sequence: CASAYTTYEQYF.

This chain joins TRBV5-1 and TRBJ2-7, with D possibly being TRBD1 or TRBD2 (5 bases each). The CDR3 loop spans 14 amino acids. Germline V CDR1 and CDR2: SGHRS, YFSETQ. V gave up 1 base and J gave up 6 bases, with 14 bases separating them. This chain's CDR3 is CASSLFGGVGEQYF. The CDR3 DNA follows: TGCGCCAGCAGCTTGTTTGGGGGAGTCGGCGAGCAGTACTTC.

A few counts support this clone. V gene TRBV7-2 combines with J gene TRBJ2-3; possibly TRBD2 for D (5 bases). From germline, CDR1 is SGHTA and CDR2 FQGNSA. V was cut by 6 bases and J by 2 bases, with 9 bases left in between. CDR3 length equals 13 residues. CDR3 sequence reads: CASRTGNTDTQYF. CDR3 bases: TGTGCCAGCAGGACCGGGAACACAGATACGCAGTATTTT.

The J gene is TRBJ2-5, the V gene TRBV4-1; 8 bases match TRBD1. CDR1 is MGHRA, CDR2 YSYEKL, per germline. After removal of 5 bases from V and 1 base from J, the junction contained 6 bases not matched to a gene. The CDR3 has 15 residues. DNA of the CDR3: TGCGCCAGCAGCGACAGGGGAAGGGTCCAAGAGACCCAGTACTTC. Translating it yields CASSDRGRVQETQYF.

The chain carries TRBV6-5 and TRBJ1-1; D is uncertain. Germline CDR1 reads MNHEY; CDR2 reads SVGAGI. The CDR3 has 13 amino acids. Trimming removed 8 bases from V and 2 bases from J, with 12 bases in between. CDR3 amino acids: CASYNPGNTEAFF. DNA of the CDR3: TGTGCCAGCTACAACCCAGGAAACACTGAAGCTTTCTTT.

This CDR3 is CASSLNRGSYEQYF. CDR3 nucleotide sequence: TGTGCCAGCAGCTTGAATAGGGGCTCCTACGAGCAGTACTTC. The chain combines TRBV5-8 with TRBJ2-7; D may be TRBD1 (5 bases). This CDR3 region has 14 residues. Trimming pared 1 base from V and 0 bases from J, leaving 8 bases between. Germline loops: CDR1 SGHTS, CDR2 YDEGEE.

This clone was counted only a few times. V is TRBV19 and J is TRBJ1-5; tentative D call: TRBD1 (6 bases). The CDR3 spans 15 residues. The ends were cut back, 5 bases at V and 3 bases at J, with 14 bases in the middle. Germline V lookup: CDR1 LNHDA, CDR2 SQIVND (reference sequence). This CDR3 reads CASSLSDSHNQPQHF. The CDR3 coding sequence is TGTGCCAGTAGTTTATCGGACAGCCACAATCAGCCCCAGCATTTT.

J is TRBJ1-1 and V is TRBV7-3; a possible D gene is TRBD1 (6 bases). The CDR3 consists of 13 residues. V gave up 5 bases and J gave up 1 base, with 8 bases separating them. Looked up from germline, CDR1 is SGHTA and CDR2 is FQGTGA. The CDR3 region is CASSLTGNTEAFF. DNA for the CDR3: TGTGCCAGCAGCCTGACAGGGAACACTGAAGCTTTCTTT.

CDR3 protein: CASRTTSGSPDTQYF. Written as DNA, the CDR3 is TGTGCCAGTAGAACGACTAGCGGGAGCCCAGATACGCAGTATTTT. The rearrangement links TRBV19 to TRBJ2-3, with 12 bases that match TRBD2. The J segment lost 4 bases and the V segment lost 6 bases, leaving 5 bases of the junction unmatched. The CDR3 extends over 15 amino acids. Looked up from germline, CDR1 is LNHDA and CDR2 is SQIVND (reference sequence).

The chain combines TRBV10-3 with TRBJ1-2; 8 bases fit TRBD1. CDR1 ENHRY and CDR2 SYGVKD come from the germline V gene. J lost 5 bases, V lost 6 bases, and 8 bases had no gene match. CDR3 length equals 14 residues. CDR3 sequence: CAIRPTTGEYGYTF. CDR3 nucleotides: TGTGCCATCAGACCAACGACAGGGGAGTATGGCTACACCTTC.